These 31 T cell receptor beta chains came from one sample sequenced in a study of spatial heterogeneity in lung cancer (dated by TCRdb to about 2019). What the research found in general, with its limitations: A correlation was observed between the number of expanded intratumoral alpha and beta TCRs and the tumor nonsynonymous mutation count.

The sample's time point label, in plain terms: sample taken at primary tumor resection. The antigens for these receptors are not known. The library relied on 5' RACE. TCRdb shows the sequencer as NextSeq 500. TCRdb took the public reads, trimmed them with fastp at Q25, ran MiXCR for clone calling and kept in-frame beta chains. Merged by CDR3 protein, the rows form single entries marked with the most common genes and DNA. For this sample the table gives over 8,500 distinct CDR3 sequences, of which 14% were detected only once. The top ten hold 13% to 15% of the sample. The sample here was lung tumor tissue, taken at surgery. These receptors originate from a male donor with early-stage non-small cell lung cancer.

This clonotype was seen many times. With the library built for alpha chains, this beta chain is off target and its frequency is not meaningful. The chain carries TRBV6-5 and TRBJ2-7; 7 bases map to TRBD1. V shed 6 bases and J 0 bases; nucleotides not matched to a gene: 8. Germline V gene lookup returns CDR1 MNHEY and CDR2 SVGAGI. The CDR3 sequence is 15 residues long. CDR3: CASSPTRDSSYEQYF. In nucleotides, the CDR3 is TGTGCCAGCAGCCCCACCCGGGACAGCTCCTACGAGCAGTACTTC.

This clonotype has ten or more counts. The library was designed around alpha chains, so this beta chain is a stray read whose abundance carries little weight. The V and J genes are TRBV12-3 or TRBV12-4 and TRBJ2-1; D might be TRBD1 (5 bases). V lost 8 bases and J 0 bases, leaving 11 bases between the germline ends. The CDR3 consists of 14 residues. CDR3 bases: TGTGCCAGCTCGACAGACACCTCCTACAATGAGCAGTTCTTC. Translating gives CASSTDTSYNEQFF.

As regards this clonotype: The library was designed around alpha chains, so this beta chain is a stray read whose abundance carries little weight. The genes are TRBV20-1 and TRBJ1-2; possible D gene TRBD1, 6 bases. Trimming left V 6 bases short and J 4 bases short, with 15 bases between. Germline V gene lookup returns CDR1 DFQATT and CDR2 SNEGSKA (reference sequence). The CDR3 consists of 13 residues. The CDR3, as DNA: TGCAGTGCCAAAGGTACAGGGATCTATGGCTACACCTTC. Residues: CSAKGTGIYGYTF.

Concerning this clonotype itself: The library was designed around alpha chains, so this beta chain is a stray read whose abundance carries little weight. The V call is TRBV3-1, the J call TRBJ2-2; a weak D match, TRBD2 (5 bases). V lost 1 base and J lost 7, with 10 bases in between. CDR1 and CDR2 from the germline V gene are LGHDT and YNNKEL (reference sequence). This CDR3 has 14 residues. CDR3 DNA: TGTGCCAGCAGCCAAGCGGGGTCTCACGGGGAGCTGTTTTTT. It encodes CASSQAGSHGELFF.

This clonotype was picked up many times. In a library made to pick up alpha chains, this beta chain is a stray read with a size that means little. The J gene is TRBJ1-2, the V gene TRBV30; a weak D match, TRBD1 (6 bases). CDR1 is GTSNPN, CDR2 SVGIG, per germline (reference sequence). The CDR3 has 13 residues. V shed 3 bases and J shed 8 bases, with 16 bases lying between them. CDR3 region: CAWRIQGVRGYTF. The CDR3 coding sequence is TGTGCCTGGAGGATACAGGGTGTTCGAGGCTACACCTTC.

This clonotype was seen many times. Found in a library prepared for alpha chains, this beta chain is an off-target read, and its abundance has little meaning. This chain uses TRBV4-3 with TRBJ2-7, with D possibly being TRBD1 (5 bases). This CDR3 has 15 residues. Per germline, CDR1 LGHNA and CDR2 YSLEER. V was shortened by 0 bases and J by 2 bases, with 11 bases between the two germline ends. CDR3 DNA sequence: TGCGCCAGCAGCCAAGATAGTCCAGGGCCCTACGAGCAGTACTTC. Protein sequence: CASSQDSPGPYEQYF.

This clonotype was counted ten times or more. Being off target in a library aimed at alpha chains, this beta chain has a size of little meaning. The CDR3 DNA is TGTGCCAGCAGCTTACATTCGGGACTAGCGGGTGGAGGCAATGAGCAGTTCTTC. The encoded protein is CASSLHSGLAGGGNEQFF. The V gene is TRBV7-3, the J gene TRBJ2-1; TRBD2 aligns across 12 bases. The CDR3 is made up of 18 amino acids. The junction had 11 bases not matched to a gene; V was cut back by 2 bases and J by 6 bases. Per the germline V gene, CDR1 is SGHTA and CDR2 is FQGTGA.

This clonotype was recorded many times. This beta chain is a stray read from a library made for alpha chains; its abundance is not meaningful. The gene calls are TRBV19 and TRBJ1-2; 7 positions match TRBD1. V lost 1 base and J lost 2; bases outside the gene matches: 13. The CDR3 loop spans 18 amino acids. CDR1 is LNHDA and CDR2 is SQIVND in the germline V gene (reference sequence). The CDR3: CASSIGSGPGTANYGYTF. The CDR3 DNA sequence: TGTGCCAGTAGTATAGGGTCCGGCCCCGGGACAGCGAACTATGGCTACACCTTC.

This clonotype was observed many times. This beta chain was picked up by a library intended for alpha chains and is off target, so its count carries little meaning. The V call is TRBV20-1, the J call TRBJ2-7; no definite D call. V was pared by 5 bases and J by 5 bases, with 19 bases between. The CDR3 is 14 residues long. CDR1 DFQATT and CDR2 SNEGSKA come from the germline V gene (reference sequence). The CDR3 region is CSALSSTGRNEQYF. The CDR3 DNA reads TGCAGTGCTCTGTCATCCACGGGCCGCAACGAGCAGTACTTC.

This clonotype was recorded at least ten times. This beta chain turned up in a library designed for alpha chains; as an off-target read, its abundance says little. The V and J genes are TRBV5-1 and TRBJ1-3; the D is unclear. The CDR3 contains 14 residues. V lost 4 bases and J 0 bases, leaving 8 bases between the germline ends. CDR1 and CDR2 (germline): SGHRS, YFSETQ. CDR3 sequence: CASSPMVSGNTIYF. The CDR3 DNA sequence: TGCGCCAGCAGCCCGATGGTCTCTGGAAACACCATATATTTT.

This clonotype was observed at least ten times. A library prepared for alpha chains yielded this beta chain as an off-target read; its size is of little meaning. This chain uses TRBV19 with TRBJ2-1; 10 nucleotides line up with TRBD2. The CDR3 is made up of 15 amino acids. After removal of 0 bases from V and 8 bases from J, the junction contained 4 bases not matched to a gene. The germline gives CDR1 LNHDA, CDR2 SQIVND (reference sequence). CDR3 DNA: TGTGCCAGTAGTATAGAAAGCGGGAGGGGCTATGAGCAGTTCTTC. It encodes CASSIESGRGYEQFF.

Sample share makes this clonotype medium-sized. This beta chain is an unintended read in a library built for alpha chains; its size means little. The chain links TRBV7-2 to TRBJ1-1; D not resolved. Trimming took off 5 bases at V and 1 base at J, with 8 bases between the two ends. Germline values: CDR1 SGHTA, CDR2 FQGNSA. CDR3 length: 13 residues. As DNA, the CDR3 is TGTGCCAGCAGCACACAGCGGAACACTGAAGCTTTCTTT. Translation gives CASSTQRNTEAFF.

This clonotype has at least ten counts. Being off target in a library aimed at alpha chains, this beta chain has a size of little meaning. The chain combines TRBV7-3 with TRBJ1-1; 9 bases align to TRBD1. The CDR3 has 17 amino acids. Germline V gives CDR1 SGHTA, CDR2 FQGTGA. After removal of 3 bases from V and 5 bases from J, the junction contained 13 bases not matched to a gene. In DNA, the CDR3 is TGTGCCAGCAGCTTGCGCCCCCCGGGACAGGGTGGAACTGAAGCTTTCTTT. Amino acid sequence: CASSLRPPGQGGTEAFF.

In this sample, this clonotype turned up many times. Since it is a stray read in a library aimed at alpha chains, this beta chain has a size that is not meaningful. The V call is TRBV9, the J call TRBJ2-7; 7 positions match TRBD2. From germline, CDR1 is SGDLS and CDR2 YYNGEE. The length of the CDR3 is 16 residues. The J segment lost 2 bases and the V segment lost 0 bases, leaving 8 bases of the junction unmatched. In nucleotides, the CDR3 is TGTGCCAGCAGCGTAGAGGAGGCGGGAGACACCTACGAGCAGTACTTC. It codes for CASSVEEAGDTYEQYF.

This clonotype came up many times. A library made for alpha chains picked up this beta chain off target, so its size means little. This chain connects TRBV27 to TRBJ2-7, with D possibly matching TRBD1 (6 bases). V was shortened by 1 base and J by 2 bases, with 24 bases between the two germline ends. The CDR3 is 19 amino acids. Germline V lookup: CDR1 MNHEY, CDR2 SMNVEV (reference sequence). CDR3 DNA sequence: TGTGCCAGCAGTTTATATCCCCCTAATCTAGGGGGAGAGACCTACGAGCAGTACTTC. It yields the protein CASSLYPPNLGGETYEQYF.

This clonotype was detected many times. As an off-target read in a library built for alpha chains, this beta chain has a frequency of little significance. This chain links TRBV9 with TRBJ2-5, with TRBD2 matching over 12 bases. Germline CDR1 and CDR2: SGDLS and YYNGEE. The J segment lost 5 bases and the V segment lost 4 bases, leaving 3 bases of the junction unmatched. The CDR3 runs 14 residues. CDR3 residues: CASSPTSGRETQYF. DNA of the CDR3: TGTGCCAGCAGCCCCACTAGCGGGAGGGAGACCCAGTACTTC.

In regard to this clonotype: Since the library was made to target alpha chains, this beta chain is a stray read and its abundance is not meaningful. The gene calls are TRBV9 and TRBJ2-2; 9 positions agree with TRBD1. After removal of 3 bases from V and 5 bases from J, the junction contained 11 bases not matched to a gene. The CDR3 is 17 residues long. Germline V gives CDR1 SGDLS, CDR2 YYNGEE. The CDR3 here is CASSAPGQGIMTGELFF. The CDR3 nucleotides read TGTGCCAGCAGCGCCCCCGGACAGGGGATTATGACCGGGGAGCTGTTTTTT. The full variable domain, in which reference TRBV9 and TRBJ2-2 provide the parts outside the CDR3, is DSGVTQTPKHLITATGQRVTLRCSPRSGDLSVYWYQQSLDQGLQFLIQYYNGEERAKGNILERFSAQQFPDLHSELNLSSLELGDSALYFCASSAPGQGIMTGELFFGEGSRLTVL.

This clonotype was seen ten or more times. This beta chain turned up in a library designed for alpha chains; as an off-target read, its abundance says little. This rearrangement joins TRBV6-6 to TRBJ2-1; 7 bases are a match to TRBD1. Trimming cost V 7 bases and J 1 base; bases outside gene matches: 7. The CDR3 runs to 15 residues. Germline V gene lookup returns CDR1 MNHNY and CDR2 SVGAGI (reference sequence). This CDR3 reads CASTPGGKSYNEQFF. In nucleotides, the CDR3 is TGTGCCAGCACCCCAGGGGGAAAGTCCTACAATGAGCAGTTCTTC.

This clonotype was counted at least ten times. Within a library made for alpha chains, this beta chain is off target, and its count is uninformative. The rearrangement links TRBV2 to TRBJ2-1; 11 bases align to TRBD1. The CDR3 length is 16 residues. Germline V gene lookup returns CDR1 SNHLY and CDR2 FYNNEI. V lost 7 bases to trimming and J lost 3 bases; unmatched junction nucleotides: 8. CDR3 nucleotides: TGTGCCAGCACTCCGGGACAGGGGGAAGGCTACAATGAGCAGTTCTTC. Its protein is CASTPGQGEGYNEQFF.

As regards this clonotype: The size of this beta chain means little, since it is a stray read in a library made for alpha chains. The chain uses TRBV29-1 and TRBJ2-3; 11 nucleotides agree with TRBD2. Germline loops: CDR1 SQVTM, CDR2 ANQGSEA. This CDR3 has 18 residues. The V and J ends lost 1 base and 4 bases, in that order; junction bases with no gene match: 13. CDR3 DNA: TGCAGCGTTGAAGCCACCCCTCTAGCGGGAGGTCGAGCAGATACGCAGTATTTT. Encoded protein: CSVEATPLAGGRADTQYF.

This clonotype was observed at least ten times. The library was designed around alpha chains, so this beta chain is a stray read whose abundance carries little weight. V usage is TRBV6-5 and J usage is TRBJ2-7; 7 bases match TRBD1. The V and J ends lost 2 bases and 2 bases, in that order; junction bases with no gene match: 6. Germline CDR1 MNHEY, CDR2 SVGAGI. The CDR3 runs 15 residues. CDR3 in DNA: TGTGCCAGCAGTTACGCCGGGACAGCTACCTACGAGCAGTACTTC. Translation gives CASSYAGTATYEQYF.

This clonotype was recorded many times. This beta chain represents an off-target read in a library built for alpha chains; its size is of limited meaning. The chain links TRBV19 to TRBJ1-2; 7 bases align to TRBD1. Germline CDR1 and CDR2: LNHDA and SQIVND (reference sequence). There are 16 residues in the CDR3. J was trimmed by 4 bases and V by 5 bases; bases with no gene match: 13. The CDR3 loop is CASSVRAGGDLYGYTF. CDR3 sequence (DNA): TGTGCCAGTAGTGTTCGGGCAGGGGGTGACCTCTATGGCTACACCTTC.

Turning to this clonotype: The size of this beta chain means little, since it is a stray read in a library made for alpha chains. CDR3 loop: CASSLVGEGEAFF. CDR3 in DNA: TGCGCCAGCAGCTTGGTAGGGGAAGGTGAAGCTTTCTTT. The rearrangement links TRBV5-1 to TRBJ1-1, with D tentatively TRBD1 (5 bases). V was cut by 0 bases and J by 7 bases, with 10 bases left in between. The CDR3 runs to 13 residues. The germline V gene encodes CDR1 SGHRS and CDR2 YFSETQ.

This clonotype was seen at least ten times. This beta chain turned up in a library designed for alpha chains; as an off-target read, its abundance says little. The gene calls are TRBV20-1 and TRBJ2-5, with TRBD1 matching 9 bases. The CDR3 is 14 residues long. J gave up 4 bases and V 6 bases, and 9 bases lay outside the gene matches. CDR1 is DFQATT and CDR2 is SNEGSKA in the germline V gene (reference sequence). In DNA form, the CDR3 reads TGCAGTGCCCGGGACAGGGTAGTTCGAGAGACCCAGTACTTC. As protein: CSARDRVVRETQYF.

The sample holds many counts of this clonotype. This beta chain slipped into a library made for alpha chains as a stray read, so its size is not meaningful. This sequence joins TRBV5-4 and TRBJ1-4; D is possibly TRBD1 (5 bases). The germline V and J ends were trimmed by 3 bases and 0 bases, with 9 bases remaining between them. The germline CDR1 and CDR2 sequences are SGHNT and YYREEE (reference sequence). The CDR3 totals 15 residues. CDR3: CASSWMGATNEKLFF. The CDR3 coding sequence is TGTGCCAGCAGCTGGATGGGGGCAACTAATGAAAAACTGTTTTTT. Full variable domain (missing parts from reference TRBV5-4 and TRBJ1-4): ETGVTQSPTHLIKTRGQQVTLRCSSQSGHNTVSWYQQALGQGPQFIFQYYREEENGRGNFPPRFSGLQFPNYSSELNVNALELDDSALYLCASSWMGATNEKLFFGSGTQLSVL.

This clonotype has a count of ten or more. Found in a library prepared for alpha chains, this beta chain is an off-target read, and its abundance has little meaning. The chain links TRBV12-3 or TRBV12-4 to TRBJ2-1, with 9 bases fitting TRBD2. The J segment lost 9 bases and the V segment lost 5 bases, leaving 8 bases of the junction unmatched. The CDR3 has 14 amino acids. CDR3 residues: CASSSTEREAEQFF. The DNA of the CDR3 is TGTGCCAGCAGTAGTACCGAGCGGGAGGCTGAGCAGTTCTTC.

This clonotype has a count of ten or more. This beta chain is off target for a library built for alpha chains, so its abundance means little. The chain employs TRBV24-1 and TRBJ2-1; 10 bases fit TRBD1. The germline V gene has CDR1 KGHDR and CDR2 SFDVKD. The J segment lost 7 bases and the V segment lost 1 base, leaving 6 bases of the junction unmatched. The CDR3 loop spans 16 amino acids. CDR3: CATSDFRGQGYNEQFF. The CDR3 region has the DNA TGTGCCACCAGTGATTTTCGGGGACAGGGGTATAATGAGCAGTTCTTC.

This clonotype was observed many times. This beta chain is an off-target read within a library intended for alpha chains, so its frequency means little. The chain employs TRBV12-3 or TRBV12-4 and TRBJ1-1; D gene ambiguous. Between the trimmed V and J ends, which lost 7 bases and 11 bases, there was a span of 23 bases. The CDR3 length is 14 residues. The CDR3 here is CASTPGPPDPLAFF. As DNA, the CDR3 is TGTGCCAGCACCCCGGGTCCCCCAGATCCTTTGGCTTTCTTT.

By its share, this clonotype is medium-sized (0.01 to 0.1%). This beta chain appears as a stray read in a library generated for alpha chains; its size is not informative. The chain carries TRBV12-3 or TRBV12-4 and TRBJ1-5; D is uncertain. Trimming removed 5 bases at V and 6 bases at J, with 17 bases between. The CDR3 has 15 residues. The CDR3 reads CASSQWGGEGQPQHF. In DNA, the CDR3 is TGTGCCAGCAGTCAGTGGGGAGGAGAGGGTCAGCCCCAGCATTTT.

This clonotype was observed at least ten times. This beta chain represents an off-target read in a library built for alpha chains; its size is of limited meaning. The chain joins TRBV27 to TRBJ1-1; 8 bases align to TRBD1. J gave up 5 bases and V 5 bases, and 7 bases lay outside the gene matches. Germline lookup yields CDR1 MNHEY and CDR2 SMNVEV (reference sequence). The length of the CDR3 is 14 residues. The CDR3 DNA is TGTGCCAGCAGTATTAAACAGGGGGTAACTGAAGCTTTCTTT. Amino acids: CASSIKQGVTEAFF.

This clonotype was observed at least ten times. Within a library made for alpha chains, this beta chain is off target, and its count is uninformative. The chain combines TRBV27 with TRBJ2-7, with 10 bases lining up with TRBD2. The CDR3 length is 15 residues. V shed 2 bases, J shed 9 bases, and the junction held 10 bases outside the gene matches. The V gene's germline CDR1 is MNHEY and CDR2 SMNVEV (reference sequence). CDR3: CASSLDVSGRAVQYF. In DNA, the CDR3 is TGTGCCAGCAGTTTAGACGTCAGCGGGAGGGCCGTGCAGTACTTC.